The sequence of this T cell receptor (beta chain) was determined in a study of blood T cell repertoires in COVID-19. Study information: Sources were T cells, B-cell-depleted T cells, or PBMCs; the material itself was cDNA or gDNA.

Germline CDR1 is ENHRY and CDR2 is SYGVKD. Trimming at V came to 10 bases and at J to 7 bases, leaving 9 bases not matched to a gene. The CDR3 runs to 13 residues. Seattle enrolled patients during active infection and tracked them longitudinally. As originally analysed: Quantification of nucleated cells was approximated via reference gene primer amplification. This table comes from immunoSEQ multiplex PCR, and its TCRdb copy is limited to in-frame clones, with some not included. V, J and clone size derive from that table, while D and trimming were established from the DNA sequence. The table lists approximately 500,000 clones, roughly 89% of them singletons.

The chain is built from TRBV10-3 and TRBJ2-7, with 11 bases lining up with TRBD1. The sequence was obtained from a woman aged 45-65 years with COVID-19, enrolled during active disease. Sequenced material: peripheral blood. The CDR3 coding sequence is TGTGCCACAGCCGGGACAGGGGGGAGGGAGCAGTACTTC. It specifies CATAGTGGREQYF.